The 26 T cell receptor beta chains given below trace back to one sample, sequenced in a study of OX40 agonist ivuxolimab in advanced cancers. The method was immunoSEQ multiplex PCR; TCRdb's version includes in-frame clones alone and lacks a portion of them. The repertoire includes 99,000 or so clones, approximately 95% of them detected once, and 2% to 2.5% sits in the top ten. This sample comprised CD4+ or CD8+ T cells sorted from blood, obtained in a trial of the OX40 agonist ivuxolimab. These receptors were taken from an adult with an advanced solid tumor such as melanoma, head and neck, liver or kidney cancer.

The chain couples TRBV25-1 to TRBJ1-1, with D possibly being TRBD1 (5 bases). The CDR3 extends over 12 amino acids. Germline V gives CDR1 MGHDK, CDR2 SYGVNS. The ends were cut back, 6 bases at V and 4 bases at J, with 9 bases in the middle. This CDR3 is CASRGTLTEAFF. CDR3 nucleotide sequence: TGTGCCAGCAGGGGGACCCTCACTGAAGCTTTCTTT.

The chain has TRBV27 and TRBJ1-2, with 8 bases matching TRBD1. The CDR3 covers 13 residues. Germline V gene sequence: CDR1 MNHEY, CDR2 SMNVEV (reference sequence). Trimming cost V 6 bases and J 6 bases; bases outside gene matches: 6. The CDR3 region is CASRTLTGDGYTF. The CDR3, as DNA: TGTGCCAGCAGGACGCTGACAGGGGATGGCTACACCTTC.

The chain's CDR3 is CASSTNKAFLEQYF. Here the CDR3 DNA reads TGTGCCAGCAGTACTAATAAAGCCTTCCTGGAGCAGTACTTC. The chain carries TRBV28 and TRBJ2-7; no firm D call. V was clipped by 5 bases and J by 7 bases, with 18 bases between them. The V gene's germline CDR1 is MDHEN and CDR2 SYDVKM. This CDR3 is built from 14 residues.

The CDR3 protein is CASEVGTSYSNQPQHF. The CDR3 DNA follows: TGTGCCAGTGAGGTCGGGACATCATATAGCAATCAGCCCCAGCATTTT. V usage is TRBV19 and J usage is TRBJ1-5; D might be TRBD1 (6 bases). The CDR3 covers 16 residues. With 8 bases removed from V and 0 bases from J, the gap between germline ends came to 17 bases. Germline V gives CDR1 LNHDA, CDR2 SQIVND (reference sequence).

The V gene is TRBV28, the J gene TRBJ2-7, with 10 bases fitting TRBD1. Trimming removed 2 bases from V and 5 bases from J; junction bases left unmatched: 3. Germline V gene data show CDR1 as MDHEN and CDR2 as SYDVKM. The CDR3 is 14 amino acids. The CDR3 DNA reads TGTGCCAGCAGTTTAACGGACAGGGGGGACGAGCAGTACTTC. Translating gives CASSLTDRGDEQYF.

This clone was recorded once. This rearrangement joins TRBV18 to TRBJ1-3; D not certain. From germline, CDR1 is KGHSH and CDR2 LQKENI. This CDR3 has 15 residues. V was shortened by 3 bases and J by 2 bases, with 11 bases between the two germline ends. The CDR3 region is CASSPRTEPGNTIYF. The CDR3 bases are TGTGCCAGCTCACCCAGGACTGAACCTGGAAACACCATATATTTT.

This clone has a single count. The rearrangement uses TRBV2 and TRBJ2-6; D is uncertain. The V end was cut by 4 bases, the J end by 1 base, with 5 bases between. Germline V lookup: CDR1 SNHLY, CDR2 FYNNEI. The CDR3 extends over 14 amino acids. The CDR3 DNA follows: TGTGCCAGCAGTGGGTGGTCTGGGGCCAACGTCCTGACTTTC. Protein: CASSGWSGANVLTF.

The rearrangement links TRBV28 to TRBJ2-3; a weak D match, TRBD2 (5 bases). The germline V gene has CDR1 MDHEN and CDR2 SYDVKM. V was shortened by 6 bases and J by 1 base, with 17 bases between the two germline ends. This CDR3 contains 16 residues. CDR3 DNA sequence: TGTGCCAGCAGCAAGACGGTTATGGAGGGCACAGATACGCAGTATTTT. This codes for CASSKTVMEGTDTQYF.

This clone has more than one count but fewer than ten. The chain joins TRBV11-2 to TRBJ2-7, with D hard to call. V was trimmed by 2 bases and J by 3 bases, leaving 5 bases between them. This CDR3 comprises 12 residues. Germline values: CDR1 SGHAT, CDR2 FQNNGV. CDR3 sequence reads: CASSLSDYEQYF. The CDR3 DNA reads as TGTGCCAGCAGCTTATCGGACTACGAGCAGTACTTC.

This chain uses TRBV5-6 with TRBJ2-2; TRBD1 is a possible D gene (6 bases). Germline V gene data show CDR1 as SGHDT and CDR2 as YYEEEE. Trimming removed 2 bases from V and 4 bases from J, with 9 bases in between. The CDR3 contains 14 residues. As DNA, the CDR3 is TGTGCCAGCAGCTTAGGGGGAAGCACCGGGGAGCTGTTTTTT. It codes for CASSLGGSTGELFF.

The chain is built from TRBV5-6 and TRBJ1-5; D ambiguous. This CDR3 comprises 13 residues. The V gene's germline CDR1 is SGHDT and CDR2 YYEEEE. V gave up 1 base and J gave up 1 base, with 3 bases separating them. The CDR3 nucleotides read TGTGCCAGCAGCTTGTACAGCAATCAGCCCCAGCATTTT. Translation: CASSLYSNQPQHF.

The chain combines TRBV29-1 with TRBJ2-1; possible D gene TRBD2, 6 bases. Per the germline V gene, CDR1 is SQVTM and CDR2 is ANQGSEA. Trimming pared 7 bases from V and 8 bases from J, leaving 21 bases between. The CDR3 runs to 14 residues. The CDR3 here is CSATGGKAYDEQFF. The DNA for the CDR3 is TGCAGCGCCACAGGAGGGAAAGCTTATGATGAGCAGTTCTTC.

This chain joins TRBV9 and TRBJ2-2; 8 positions match TRBD2. Germline V CDR1 and CDR2: SGDLS, YYNGEE. This CDR3 comprises 14 residues. The V gene end was trimmed by 4 bases and the J gene end by 3 bases; junction bases not matched to a gene: 2. The CDR3: CASSPGGDTGELFF. CDR3 nucleotide sequence: TGTGCCAGCAGCCCCGGGGGGGACACCGGGGAGCTGTTTTTT. The whole variable domain, filled in from reference TRBV9 and TRBJ2-2, reads DSGVTQTPKHLITATGQRVTLRCSPRSGDLSVYWYQQSLDQGLQFLIQYYNGEERAKGNILERFSAQQFPDLHSELNLSSLELGDSALYFCASSPGGDTGELFFGEGSRLTVL.

The chain joins TRBV7-6 to TRBJ1-2; D may be TRBD1 (5 bases). Trimming removed 2 bases from V and 8 bases from J, with 18 bases in between. CDR1 is SGHVS and CDR2 is FNYEAQ in the germline V gene. This CDR3 is built from 15 residues. The CDR3 DNA sequence: TGTGCCAGCAGCTTAATAGCCGAAGGGGCGAGGGGCTACACCTTC. Translation gives CASSLIAEGARGYTF.

The V gene is TRBV9, the J gene TRBJ1-6, with D tentatively TRBD1 (5 bases). The CDR3 spans 14 residues. V was pared by 0 bases and J by 10 bases, with 11 bases between. CDR1 SGDLS and CDR2 YYNGEE come from the germline V gene. The CDR3 sequence is CASSVEGAGSPLHF. In DNA, the CDR3 is TGTGCCAGCAGCGTAGAAGGGGCAGGGTCACCCCTCCACTTT.

In its sample, this clone was seen once. This rearrangement joins TRBV28 to TRBJ2-7; D is unresolved. V lost 1 base and J lost 4, with 14 bases in between. The CDR3 consists of 15 residues. Per germline, CDR1 MDHEN and CDR2 SYDVKM. The CDR3 loop reads CASSLSVVSSYEQYF. CDR3 bases: TGTGCCAGCAGTTTATCGGTAGTCAGTAGTTACGAGCAGTACTTC.

The chain employs TRBV29-1 and TRBJ1-2; 7 bases fit TRBD1. This CDR3 spans 14 amino acids. Looked up from germline, CDR1 is SQVTM and CDR2 is ANQGSEA. J gave up 3 bases and V 3 bases, and 7 bases lay outside the gene matches. The DNA for the CDR3 is TGCAGCGTTGAGGGAGGGGGCGATGACTATGGCTACACCTTC. Translation gives CSVEGGGDDYGYTF. The full variable domain, its missing parts supplied by reference TRBV29-1 and TRBJ1-2, is SAVISQKPSRDICQRGTSLTIQCQVDSQVTMMFWYRQQPGQSLTLIATANQGSEATYESGFVIDKFPISRPNLTFSTLTVSNMSPEDSSIYLCSVEGGGDDYGYTFGSGTRLTVV.

The gene calls are TRBV10-2 and TRBJ2-7; maybe TRBD2 (6 bases). V was trimmed by 0 bases and J by 3 bases, leaving 12 bases between them. Per the germline V gene, CDR1 is WSHSY and CDR2 is SAAADI. The CDR3 has 15 amino acids. This chain's CDR3 is CASSESVSGLYEQYF. The CDR3, as DNA: TGCGCCAGCAGTGAGTCGGTTAGCGGCCTCTACGAGCAGTACTTC.

V is TRBV11-2 and J is TRBJ2-1; TRBD2 might be the D (6 bases). Deletions cut 0 bases from V and 4 bases from J, with 10 bases between. Germline V gene lookup returns CDR1 SGHAT and CDR2 FQNNGV. The CDR3 has 15 amino acids. DNA for the CDR3: TGTGCCAGCAGCTTAGATTGGGGGACTTACAATGAGCAGTTCTTC. Its translation is CASSLDWGTYNEQFF.

This chain joins TRBV7-2 and TRBJ2-1; 7 nucleotides agree with TRBD2. With 2 bases clipped from V and 7 bases from J, the junction kept 5 bases outside the gene matches. The CDR3 totals 14 residues. CDR1 SGHTA and CDR2 FQGNSA come from the germline V gene. The CDR3 region has the DNA TGTGCCAGCAGCTTACTGGGACTATCAAATGAGCAGTTCTTC. Protein: CASSLLGLSNEQFF.

This clone was observed a single time. This chain joins TRBV30 and TRBJ2-2; no definite D call. The V gene lost 2 bases and the J gene lost 5 bases, with 6 bases spanning the gap. This CDR3 spans 12 amino acids. The germline V gene encodes CDR1 GTSNPN and CDR2 SVGIG (reference sequence). The CDR3 loop reads CAWSLATGELFF. In nucleotides, the CDR3 is TGTGCCTGGAGTTTGGCGACCGGGGAGCTGTTTTTT.

The rearrangement uses TRBV28 and TRBJ2-3; the match to TRBD2 covers 8 bases. Germline V gene lookup returns CDR1 MDHEN and CDR2 SYDVKM. After removal of 5 bases from V and 2 bases from J, the junction contained 12 bases not matched to a gene. The CDR3 contains 17 residues. As DNA, the CDR3 is TGTGCCAGCAGTCCAAGAGAGCGGGAGTGGCTCACAGATACGCAGTATTTT. It translates to CASSPREREWLTDTQYF.

The CDR3 region has the DNA TGTGCCAGCAGTTACTCTCCGGGGTTCCAGTACTTC. Translated: CASSYSPGFQYF. The chain carries TRBV6-5 and TRBJ2-5, with D tentatively TRBD2 (5 bases). The CDR3 spans 12 residues. The germline gives CDR1 MNHEY, CDR2 SVGAGI. V was clipped by 0 bases and J by 10 bases, with 9 bases between them.

V gene TRBV5-6 combines with J gene TRBJ1-3; D unclear. V lost 0 bases and J 0 bases, leaving 16 bases between the germline ends. This CDR3 is built from 18 residues. The V gene's germline CDR1 is SGHDT and CDR2 YYEEEE. CDR3 nucleotides: TGTGCCAGCAGCTTGGATATGGCCCAGGCAATCTCTGGAAACACCATATATTTT. Amino acid sequence: CASSLDMAQAISGNTIYF.

This clone was detected only a few times. This rearrangement joins TRBV28 to TRBJ1-5; a possible D gene is TRBD1 (5 bases). Trimming removed 1 base at V and 2 bases at J, with 18 bases between. The CDR3 loop spans 18 amino acids. Germline assignment: CDR1 MDHEN and CDR2 SYDVKM. Here the CDR3 reads CASSLFGGWQGGNQPQHF. The CDR3 coding sequence is TGTGCCAGCAGTTTATTTGGGGGGTGGCAAGGGGGCAATCAGCCCCAGCATTTT.

V usage is TRBV28 and J usage is TRBJ2-1; D is perhaps TRBD2 (6 bases). This CDR3 comprises 16 residues. Germline-derived CDR1 and CDR2 are MDHEN and SYDVKM. Trimming stripped 6 bases from V and 9 bases from J, with 24 bases between. CDR3 residues: CASSHLRRLEDIEQFF. In DNA, the CDR3 is TGTGCCAGCAGCCATCTACGGCGACTAGAAGATATTGAGCAGTTCTTC.